Sequencing of this TCR beta chain was carried out in a study of blood T cell repertoires in COVID-19. Original data processing: Using reference gene primer amplification, nucleated cell counts were estimated. Libraries were prepared by immunoSEQ multiplex PCR; TCRdb keeps only in-frame clonotypes and omits some of them. The V and J calls and clone size come from that table; D and trimming were worked out from the DNA. The sample lists tens of thousands of clones; 70% to 90% were seen once. V was clipped by 6 bases and J by 0 bases, with 12 bases between them. This CDR3 comprises 15 residues. From germline, CDR1 is KGHSH and CDR2 LQKENI.

This rearrangement joins TRBV18 to TRBJ1-3; D is unclear. Specimen: peripheral blood. This receptor was obtained from a human donor in a cohort sampled during active COVID-19. This CDR3 reads CASSPLTDSGNTIYF. For the CDR3, the DNA is TGTGCCAGCTCGCCCCTGACTGACTCTGGAAACACCATATATTTT.